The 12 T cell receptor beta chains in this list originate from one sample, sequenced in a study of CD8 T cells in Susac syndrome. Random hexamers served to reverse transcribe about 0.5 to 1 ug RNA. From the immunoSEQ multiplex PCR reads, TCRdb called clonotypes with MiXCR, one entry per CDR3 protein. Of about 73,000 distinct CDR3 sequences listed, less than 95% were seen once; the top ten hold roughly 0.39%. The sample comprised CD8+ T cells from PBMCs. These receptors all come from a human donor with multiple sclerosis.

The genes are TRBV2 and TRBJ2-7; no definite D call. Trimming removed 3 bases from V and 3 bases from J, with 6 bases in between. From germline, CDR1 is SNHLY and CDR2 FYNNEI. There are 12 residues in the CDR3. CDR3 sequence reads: CASSDSDYEQYF. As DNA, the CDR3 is TGTGCCAGCAGTGATTCCGACTACGAGCAGTACTTC.

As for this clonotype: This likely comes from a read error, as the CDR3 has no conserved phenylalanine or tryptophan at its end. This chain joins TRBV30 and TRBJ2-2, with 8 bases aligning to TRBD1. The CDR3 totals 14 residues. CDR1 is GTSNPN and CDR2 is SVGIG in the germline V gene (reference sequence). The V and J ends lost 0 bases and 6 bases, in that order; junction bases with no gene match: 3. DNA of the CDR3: TGTGCCTGGAGTGTGGACAGGGAATCCGGGGAGCTGTTTTCT. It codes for CAWSVDRESGELFS.

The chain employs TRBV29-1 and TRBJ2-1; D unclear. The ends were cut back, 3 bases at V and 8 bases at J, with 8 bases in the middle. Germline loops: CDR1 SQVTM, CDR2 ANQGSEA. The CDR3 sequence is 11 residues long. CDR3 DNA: TGCAGCGTTGATAATAAGGATGAGCAGTTCTTC. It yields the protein CSVDNKDEQFF.

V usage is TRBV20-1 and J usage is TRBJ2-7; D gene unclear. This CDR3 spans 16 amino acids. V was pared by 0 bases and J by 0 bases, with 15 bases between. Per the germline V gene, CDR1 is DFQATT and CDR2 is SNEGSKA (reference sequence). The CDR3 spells CSARDLNTRSSYEQYF. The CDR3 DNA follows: TGCAGTGCTAGAGATTTGAACACCCGGAGCTCCTACGAGCAGTACTTC.

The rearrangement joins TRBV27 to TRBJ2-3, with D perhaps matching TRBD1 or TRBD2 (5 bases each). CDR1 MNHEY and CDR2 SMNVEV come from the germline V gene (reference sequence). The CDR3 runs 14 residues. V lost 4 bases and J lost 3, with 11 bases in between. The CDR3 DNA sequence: TGTGCCAGCAGTTCCGGGGACGCGACAGATACGCAGTATTTT. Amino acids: CASSSGDATDTQYF.

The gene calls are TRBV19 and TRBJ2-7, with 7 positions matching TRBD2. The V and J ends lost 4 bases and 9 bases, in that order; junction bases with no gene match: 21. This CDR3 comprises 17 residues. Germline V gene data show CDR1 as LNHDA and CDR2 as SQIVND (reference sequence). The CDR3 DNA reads TGTGCCAGTAGTACGGAACCAGGACCGGGAGGCTGGCGACGGCAGTACTTC. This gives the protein CASSTEPGPGGWRRQYF.

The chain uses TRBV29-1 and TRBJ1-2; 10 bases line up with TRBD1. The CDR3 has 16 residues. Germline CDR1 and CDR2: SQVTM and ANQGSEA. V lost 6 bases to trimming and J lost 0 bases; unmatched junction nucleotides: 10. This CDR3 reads CSVPGQGESANYGYTF. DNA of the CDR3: TGCAGCGTCCCCGGACAGGGGGAGAGCGCTAACTATGGCTACACCTTC.

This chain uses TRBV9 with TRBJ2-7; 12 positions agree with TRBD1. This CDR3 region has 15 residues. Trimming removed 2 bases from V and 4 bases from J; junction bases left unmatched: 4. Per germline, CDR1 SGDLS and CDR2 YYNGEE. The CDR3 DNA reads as TGTGCCAGCAGCGTGGGGACAGGGGGCGGGTACGAGCAGTACTTC. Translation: CASSVGTGGGYEQYF.

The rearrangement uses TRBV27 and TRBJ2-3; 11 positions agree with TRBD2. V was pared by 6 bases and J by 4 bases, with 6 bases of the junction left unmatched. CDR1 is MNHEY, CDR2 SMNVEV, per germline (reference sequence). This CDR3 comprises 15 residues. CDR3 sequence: CASSLTSGGSDTQYF. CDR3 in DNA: TGTGCCAGCAGCCTTACTAGCGGGGGCTCAGATACGCAGTATTTT.

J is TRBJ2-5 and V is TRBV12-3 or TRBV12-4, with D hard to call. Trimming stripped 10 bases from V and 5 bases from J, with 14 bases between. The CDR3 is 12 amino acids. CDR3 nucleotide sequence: TGTGCCACCTCACTCGGCGAGGAGACCCAGTACTTC. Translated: CATSLGEETQYF.

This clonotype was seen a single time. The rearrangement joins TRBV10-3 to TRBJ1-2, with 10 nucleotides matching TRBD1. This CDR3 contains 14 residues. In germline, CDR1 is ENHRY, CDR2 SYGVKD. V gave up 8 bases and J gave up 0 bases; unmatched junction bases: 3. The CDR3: CAIWDRGTNYGYTF. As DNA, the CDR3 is TGTGCCATCTGGGACAGGGGCACTAACTATGGCTACACCTTC.

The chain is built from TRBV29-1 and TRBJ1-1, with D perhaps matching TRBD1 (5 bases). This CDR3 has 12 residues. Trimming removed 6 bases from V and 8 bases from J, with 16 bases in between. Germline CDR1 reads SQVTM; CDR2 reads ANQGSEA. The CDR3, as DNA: TGCAGCGTCGCAAGAAAGACAGAGGAAGCTTTCTTT. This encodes CSVARKTEEAFF.